A selection of T cell receptor beta chains follows, all from one sample in a study of T cell responses to AZD1222 COVID-19 vaccine. TCRdb keeps only in-frame clones here, not all; method: immunoSEQ multiplex PCR. This table has 120,000 to 150,000 clones, more than 75% appearing once. The material sequenced was peripheral blood, taken 28 days after the second AZD1222 dose. The receptors originated from an adult who received the AZD1222 COVID-19 vaccine. CDR3s include the opening cysteine and the closing phenylalanine or tryptophan. Each record gives: V gene, J gene, clone size, D gene, CDR3 DNA, CDR3 protein. A D gene is named only where the DNA matches it firmly. Some rows mark clone size as missing; the rest say once, few, many or name a class of expanded clone.

>TRBV7-2|TRBJ2-2|-|TRBD1
TGTGCCAGCAGCTTAGTTCAGGGGGCAGTCGGGGAGCTGTTTTTT
CASSLVQGAVGELFF
>TRBV7-2|TRBJ2-7|few|-
TGTGCCAGCAGCTTAGAGTCAGGGGTGGCCTACGAGCAGTACTTC
CASSLESGVAYEQYF
>TRBV7-6|TRBJ1-1|-|-
TGTGCCAGCAGCTTAGTTTGGGGTGGTATGAACACTGAAGCTTTCTTT
CASSLVWGGMNTEAFF
>TRBV3-1/TRBV3-2|TRBJ2-1|-|TRBD1
TGTGCCAGCAGCCTCAGGACAGGGGATAGTTTCGACAATGAGCAGTTCTTC
CASSLRTGDSFDNEQFF
>TRBV7-9|TRBJ2-1|-|-
TGTGCCAGCAGCTTAGGGCCGGGGCAGTTCTTC
CASSLGPGQFF
>TRBV5-1|TRBJ1-4|-|-
TGCGCCAGCAGCTCCGAGATGGATGAAAAACTGTTTTTT
CASSSEMDEKLFF
>TRBV3-1/TRBV3-2|TRBJ1-5|-|-
TGTGCCAGCAGCCGTGGACTGAATCAGCCCCAGCATTTT
CASSRGLNQPQHF
>TRBV6-6|TRBJ1-2|once|-
TGTGCCAGCAGTTACGAGAGTCCCCTCTATGGCTACACCTTC
CASSYESPLYGYTF
>TRBV6-6|TRBJ1-1|-|-
TGTGCCAGCGGCAGAGGAGGGAAGGATGAAGCTTTCTTT
CASGRGGKDEAFF
>TRBV6-5|TRBJ2-5|-|-
TGTGCCAGCATCACGACCGTGGGTGGAGAGACCCAGTACTTC
CASITTVGGETQYF
>TRBV2|TRBJ1-1|-|-
TGTGCCAGCACGGCCGGCTGGGGGGGCACTGAAGCTTTCTTT
CASTAGWGGTEAFF
>TRBV4-1|TRBJ1-4|once|-
TGCGCCAGCAGCACCCGAGAGGACAAGGATGAAAAACTGTTTTTT
CASSTREDKDEKLFF